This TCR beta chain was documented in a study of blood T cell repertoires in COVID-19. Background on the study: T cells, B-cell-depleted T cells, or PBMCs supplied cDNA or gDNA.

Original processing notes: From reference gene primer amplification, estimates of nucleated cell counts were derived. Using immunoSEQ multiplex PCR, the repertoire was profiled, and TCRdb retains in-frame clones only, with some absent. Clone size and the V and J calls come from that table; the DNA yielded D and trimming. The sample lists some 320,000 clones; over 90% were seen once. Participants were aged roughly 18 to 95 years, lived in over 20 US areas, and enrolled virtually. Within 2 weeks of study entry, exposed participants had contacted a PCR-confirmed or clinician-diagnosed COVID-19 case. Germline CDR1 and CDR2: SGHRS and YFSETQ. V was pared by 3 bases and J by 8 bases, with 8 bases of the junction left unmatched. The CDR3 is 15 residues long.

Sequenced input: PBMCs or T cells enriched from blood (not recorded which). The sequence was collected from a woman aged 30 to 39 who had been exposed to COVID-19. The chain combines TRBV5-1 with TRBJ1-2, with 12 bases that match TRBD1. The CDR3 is CASSSLGTGGKGYTF. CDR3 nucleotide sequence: TGCGCCAGCAGCTCTCTCGGGACAGGGGGCAAGGGCTACACCTTC. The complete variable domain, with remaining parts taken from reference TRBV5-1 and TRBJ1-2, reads KAGVTQTPRYLIKTRGQQVTLSCSPISGHRSVSWYQQTPGQGLQFLFEYFSETQRNKGNFPGRFSGRQFSNSRSEMNVSTLELGDSALYLCASSSLGTGGKGYTFGSGTRLTVV.